This T cell receptor beta chain was observed in a study of T-cell reconstitution after alpha-beta-depleted transplantation in children. Losses at the gene ends were 6 bases for V and 4 bases for J; bases not matched to a gene: 11. The CDR3 runs to 14 residues. Per the germline V gene, CDR1 is DFQATT and CDR2 is SNEGSKA (reference sequence). Unique molecular identifiers were incorporated when the TCRbeta library was constructed. TCRdb ran MiXCR on the PCR reads and lists one entry per CDR3 protein. Of around 680,000 distinct CDR3 sequences in the sample, about 15% are singletons; the top ten hold about 1.1%. This clonotype has at least ten counts.

Sequencing was performed on PBMCs from the stem cell graft donor, taken from the stem cell graft. The receptor comes from a human donor who donated a stem cell graft to a child with acute myeloid leukemia. The chain is built from TRBV20-1 and TRBJ1-2; 7 bases match TRBD1. The CDR3 nucleotides read TGCAGTGCGCTTAACCGGGACAGCGGCTATGGCTACACCTTC. It codes for CSALNRDSGYGYTF.